This entry features one T cell receptor (beta chain) sequence. These data are taken from a study of glioma-infiltrating T cells. V was trimmed by 3 bases and J by 1 base, leaving 14 bases between them. Germline CDR1 is MDHEN and CDR2 is SYDVKM. The CDR3 sequence is 16 residues long. TCR alpha and beta CDR3 regions were amplified from RNA using iRepertoire nested multiplex PCR. Input was roughly 95-450 ng of tissue mRNA or PBMC total RNA. TCRdb processed the multiplex PCR reads anew with MiXCR; each CDR3 protein has one entry. The repertoire holds roughly 350,000 distinct CDR3 sequences, with roughly two fifths as singletons.

The specimen sequenced was glioma tissue, nonneoplastic brain tissue, or PBMCs (not recorded which). J is TRBJ2-3 and V is TRBV28, with D maybe TRBD2 (5 bases). The TCR sequence derives from a human donor with low-grade glioma or glioblastoma, undergoing nonglioma brain surgery, or in good health (not recorded which). The CDR3 is CASSFLRMRGTDTQYF. The DNA for the CDR3 is TGTGCCAGCAGTTTCCTTCGGATGAGGGGCACAGATACGCAGTATTTT.